This T cell receptor (beta chain) was captured in a study of OX40 agonist ivuxolimab in advanced cancers. Whole-study context: Intravenous ivuxolimab at 0.01 to 10 mg/kg was given to patients every 2 weeks. Those enrolled were 70% to 85% male, with a mean age of around 55 years and ages from about 20 to 90. Patients achieving partial responses numbered three: one hepatocellular carcinoma case and two cutaneous melanoma cases. General study findings and limits: Antigen specificity of clonally expanded peripheral T cells was not established.

Points on this clone: The antigen is unknown.

TCRdb's table, derived via immunoSEQ multiplex PCR, lists solely in-frame clones and lacks some. The table records 100,000 to 150,000 clones, about 93% of them present only once. CDR3 length: 15 residues. Germline V gives CDR1 KGHSH, CDR2 LQKENI. V shed 5 bases, J shed 3 bases, and the junction held 4 bases outside the gene matches. The origin of this receptor is an adult with an advanced solid tumor such as melanoma, head and neck, liver or kidney cancer. This sequence joins TRBV18 and TRBJ2-2; 9 bases are a match to TRBD1. This material consisted of CD4+ or CD8+ T cells sorted from blood, taken in a trial of the OX40 agonist ivuxolimab. CDR3 nucleotides: TGTGCCAGCTCATCCGACAGGGGGGACACCGGGGAGCTGTTTTTT. Its protein is CASSSDRGDTGELFF.